The 21 T cell receptor beta chains presented below share a single source sample, sequenced in a study of early T cells in non-severe SARS-CoV-2 infection. TCRdb passed the 5' RACE reads through MiXCR, listing each CDR3 protein once. The sample includes roughly 92,000 distinct CDR3 sequences, 9.5% to 15% of them seen just once. Here the sequenced sample was whole blood, taken at baseline. These receptors were obtained from an adult who was a healthcare worker with PCR-confirmed SARS-CoV-2 infection or an uninfected control (not recorded which).

This clonotype was detected ten times or more. CDR3 coding DNA: TGTGCCAGCAGCCAAGGCCGGGACCGGGAGCTGTTTTTT. It is translated as CASSQGRDRELFF. The rearrangement uses TRBV3-1 and TRBJ2-2; D might be TRBD1 or TRBD2, each matching 5 bases. The CDR3 is 13 residues long. Germline V gene lookup returns CDR1 LGHDT and CDR2 YNNKEL (reference sequence). V was clipped by 1 base and J by 9 bases, with 9 bases between them. The full variable domain, its missing parts supplied by reference TRBV3-1 and TRBJ2-2, is DTAVSQTPKYLVTQMGNDKSIKCEQNLGHDTMYWYKQDSKKFLKIMFSYNNKELIINETVPNRFSPKSPDKAHLNLHINSLELGDSAVYFCASSQGRDRELFFGEGSRLTVL.

This clonotype turned up a few times. The chain combines TRBV20-1 with TRBJ1-4; unclear D gene. Germline lookup yields CDR1 DFQATT and CDR2 SNEGSKA (reference sequence). The ends were cut back, 7 bases at V and 4 bases at J, with 10 bases in the middle. The CDR3 runs 12 residues. DNA of the CDR3: TGCAGTGGGGTTCCAATTAATGAAAAACTGTTTTTT. Translating it yields CSGVPINEKLFF.

A word on this clonotype: At one boundary the junction diverges from the germline segment, which might be a read error. The chain carries TRBV12-3 or TRBV12-4 and TRBJ2-1; 7 bases map to TRBD1. CDR3 length equals 16 residues. CDR3 sequence: CASSQQLTSRGGQAHF. The CDR3 DNA follows: TGTGCCAGCAGTCAACAGTTAACATCCAGGGGCGGACAGGCCCACTTC.

V is TRBV9 and J is TRBJ2-1; D unclear. The germline V gene encodes CDR1 SGDLS and CDR2 YYNGEE. V lost 3 bases and J lost 5, with 9 bases in between. The CDR3 totals 13 residues. CDR3 region: CASSELVNNEQFF. CDR3 DNA: TGTGCCAGCAGCGAACTGGTAAACAATGAGCAGTTCTTC.

In its sample, this clonotype was seen a few times. The V call is TRBV18, the J call TRBJ2-3; the match to TRBD1 covers 8 bases. The CDR3 is made up of 15 amino acids. After removal of 3 bases from V and 4 bases from J, the junction contained 6 bases not matched to a gene. Germline V CDR1 and CDR2: KGHSH, LQKENI. The CDR3 sequence: CASSPTLQGADTQYF. The DNA for the CDR3 is TGTGCCAGCTCACCGACCTTACAGGGGGCAGATACGCAGTATTTT.

This clonotype has ten or more counts. J is TRBJ2-3 and V is TRBV19, with D unclear. Germline V gene lookup returns CDR1 LNHDA and CDR2 SQIVND (reference sequence). This CDR3 contains 15 residues. The V and J ends lost 0 bases and 5 bases respectively, with 12 bases between them. The chain's CDR3 is CASSIDLAGRDTQYF. The CDR3 DNA follows: TGTGCCAGTAGTATAGATCTGGCAGGTCGAGATACGCAGTATTTT.

In this sample, this clonotype turned up a few times. The rearrangement uses TRBV7-2 and TRBJ2-7; 9 bases line up with TRBD1. CDR1 and CDR2 (germline): SGHTA, FQGNSA. The CDR3 extends over 13 amino acids. Germline trimming cut 10 bases from V and 7 bases from J; bases unmatched to any gene: 11. The CDR3 bases are TGTGCCATCGGGGGGACAGGGCTGCGGGAGCAGTACTTC. It encodes CAIGGTGLREQYF.

This clonotype was counted between two and nine times. The rearrangement uses TRBV5-1 and TRBJ2-1, with D perhaps matching TRBD1 (6 bases). This CDR3 is 16 amino acids long. The germline V gene encodes CDR1 SGHRS and CDR2 YFSETQ. V shed 0 bases and J shed 7 bases, with 17 bases lying between them. CDR3 sequence: CASSLADRISGNEQFF. The CDR3 DNA reads TGCGCCAGCAGCTTGGCAGACAGGATTTCGGGTAATGAGCAGTTCTTC.

This clonotype was counted a few times. The J gene is TRBJ2-7, the V gene TRBV20-1; TRBD1 matches 10 bases. Per germline, CDR1 DFQATT and CDR2 SNEGSKA (reference sequence). J gave up 2 bases and V 3 bases, and 4 bases lay outside the gene matches. The CDR3 spans 14 residues. The CDR3 region is CSARPGQGTYEQYF. CDR3 DNA: TGCAGTGCTAGGCCGGGACAGGGGACCTACGAGCAGTACTTC.

The table lists this clonotype with a few counts. The rearrangement links TRBV29-1 to TRBJ1-1, with D perhaps TRBD1 (6 bases). The CDR3 consists of 13 residues. Trimming pared 7 bases from V and 4 bases from J, leaving 16 bases between. Germline V lookup: CDR1 SQVTM, CDR2 ANQGSEA. In nucleotides, the CDR3 is TGCAGCGCTTACAGGGTAGGGGGCACTGAAGCTTTCTTT. It specifies CSAYRVGGTEAFF.

In this sample, this clonotype turned up many times. The J gene is TRBJ2-1, the V gene TRBV19; 7 bases map to TRBD2. V lost 1 base and J lost 4; bases outside the gene matches: 1. Germline values: CDR1 LNHDA, CDR2 SQIVND (reference sequence). This CDR3 has 14 amino acids. CDR3 loop: CASSIGSGYNEQFF. The CDR3 DNA is TGTGCCAGTAGTATAGGTAGCGGGTACAATGAGCAGTTCTTC.

This clonotype was seen a handful of times. The chain has TRBV28 and TRBJ1-5; perhaps TRBD1 as D (5 bases). The V gene's germline CDR1 is MDHEN and CDR2 SYDVKM. Trimming took off 6 bases at V and 6 bases at J, with 21 bases between the two ends. The CDR3 sequence is 16 residues long. This CDR3 is CASSRRGGAVGQPQHF. CDR3 bases: TGTGCCAGCAGCCGAAGGGGTGGGGCAGTCGGTCAGCCCCAGCATTTT.

This clonotype was observed a handful of times. V and J are TRBV6-6 and TRBJ2-7, with 9 bases aligning to TRBD1. The trim removed 6 bases at V and 5 bases at J, leaving 5 bases unmatched. This CDR3 is built from 13 residues. Germline CDR1 reads MNHNY; CDR2 reads SVGAGI (reference sequence). The DNA for the CDR3 is TGTGCCAGCAGGAACTACAGGGGGCACGAGCAGTACTTC. Protein: CASRNYRGHEQYF.

This clonotype was detected ten times or more. This chain uses TRBV6-5 with TRBJ1-4, with 7 bases fitting TRBD1. CDR1 and CDR2 from the germline V gene are MNHEY and SVGAGI. CDR3 length: 17 amino acids. V lost 2 bases and J lost 1; bases outside the gene matches: 7. The CDR3 nucleotides read TGTGCCAGCAGTTACGCGACAGGGAGGCTAACTAATGAAAAACTGTTTTTT. It codes for CASSYATGRLTNEKLFF.

This clonotype turned up a few times. J is TRBJ1-2 and V is TRBV29-1; D call uncertain. This CDR3 has 13 residues. Germline V gene data show CDR1 as SQVTM and CDR2 as ANQGSEA. V was cut by 5 bases and J by 6 bases, with 16 bases left in between. The CDR3 protein is CSVSPDWTHGYTF. CDR3 sequence (DNA): TGCAGCGTTTCTCCGGACTGGACGCATGGCTACACCTTC.

This clonotype was recorded many times. The chain uses TRBV20-1 and TRBJ1-5; D call uncertain. Deletions cut 0 bases from V and 5 bases from J, with 11 bases between. The CDR3 runs 14 residues. Germline V lookup: CDR1 DFQATT, CDR2 SNEGSKA (reference sequence). In nucleotides, the CDR3 is TGCAGTGCTAGAGATATATCGGGTTATCAGCCCCAGCATTTT. This gives the protein CSARDISGYQPQHF.

The chain joins TRBV12-3 or TRBV12-4 to TRBJ1-5; D perhaps matches TRBD1 (6 bases). The CDR3 contains 14 residues. V lost 3 bases and J lost 1, with 7 bases in between. The CDR3 bases are TGTGCCAGCAGTTTCAGGGGAAGCAATCAGCCCCAGCATTTT. This encodes CASSFRGSNQPQHF.

This clonotype was seen repeatedly, ten times or more. The genes are TRBV5-4 and TRBJ1-2; TRBD1 aligns across 7 bases. Germline CDR1 and CDR2: SGHNT and YYREEE (reference sequence). The CDR3 has 15 amino acids. Trimming took 0 bases from V and 4 from J; bases not matched to a gene: 6. The CDR3 DNA reads as TGTGCCAGCAGCTTGGAACAGGGGCGGTCCTATGGCTACACCTTC. This codes for CASSLEQGRSYGYTF.

V usage is TRBV10-1 and J usage is TRBJ2-1; TRBD2 matches 14 bases. Germline V gene sequence: CDR1 WNHNN, CDR2 SYGVQD (reference sequence). The length of the CDR3 is 16 residues. V gave up 7 bases and J gave up 8 bases; unmatched junction bases: 10. The CDR3 region has the DNA TGCGCCAGCACCAGCGCGGGACTAGCGGGAGTCGATGAGCAGTTCTTC. Translation gives CASTSAGLAGVDEQFF.

The chain employs TRBV7-9 and TRBJ2-1; D gene ambiguous. CDR1 and CDR2 (germline): SEHNR, FQNEAQ (reference sequence). The CDR3 runs 15 residues. V lost 1 base and J 3 bases, leaving 10 bases between the germline ends. The CDR3 region is CASSLVAGLYNEQFF. CDR3 DNA: TGTGCCAGCAGCTTAGTTGCAGGCCTCTACAATGAGCAGTTCTTC.

The J gene is TRBJ1-1, the V gene TRBV29-1, with 8 nucleotides matching TRBD1. CDR1 and CDR2 from the germline V gene are SQVTM and ANQGSEA. There are 12 residues in the CDR3. V was clipped by 7 bases and J by 4 bases; unmatched bases: 5. CDR3 sequence: CSADGQGTEAFF. CDR3 DNA sequence: TGCAGCGCCGATGGACAGGGCACTGAAGCTTTCTTT.